This entry lists 27 T cell receptor beta chains sequenced from one sample in a study of blood T cell repertoires in COVID-19. The protocol was immunoSEQ multiplex PCR, while the TCRdb copy is restricted to in-frame clones and leaves out a portion. Of some 99,000 clones in the sample, over 70% are singletons; the top ten hold approximately 4.3%. The material sequenced was peripheral blood. These receptors all stem from a human donor in a cohort sampled during active or convalescent COVID-19.

This rearrangement joins TRBV7-9 to TRBJ1-2; possible D gene TRBD1, 5 bases. Deletions cut 1 base from V and 6 bases from J, with 15 bases between. CDR3 length: 15 amino acids. Per germline, CDR1 SEHNR and CDR2 FQNEAQ (reference sequence). As DNA, the CDR3 is TGTGCCAGCAGCTTAGGGCGGGGGGTGGAAGATGGCTACACCTTC. Encoded protein: CASSLGRGVEDGYTF.

This clone was observed a few times. The rearrangement joins TRBV2 to TRBJ2-3, with 12 bases identical to TRBD2. Trimming at V came to 10 bases and at J to 8 bases, leaving 7 bases not matched to a gene. Germline lookup yields CDR1 SNHLY and CDR2 FYNNEI. The CDR3 extends over 13 amino acids. CDR3 coding DNA: TGTGCCACCCAGACTAGCGGGAGAGGTACGCAGTATTTT. It specifies CATQTSGRGTQYF.

This clone was found once. V and J are TRBV19 and TRBJ1-1; TRBD1 aligns across 9 bases. This CDR3 has 14 amino acids. From germline, CDR1 is LNHDA and CDR2 SQIVND (reference sequence). The J segment lost 5 bases and the V segment lost 5 bases, leaving 6 bases of the junction unmatched. This CDR3 is CASSPDRGRTEAFF. The CDR3 DNA is TGTGCCAGTAGTCCTGACAGGGGGAGGACTGAAGCTTTCTTT.

This clone was recorded once. The gene calls are TRBV24-1 and TRBJ2-1; 8 bases match TRBD1. There are 14 residues in the CDR3. Germline V gene sequence: CDR1 KGHDR, CDR2 SFDVKD. The V gene end was trimmed by 0 bases and the J gene end by 8 bases; junction bases not matched to a gene: 2. The CDR3 DNA sequence: TGTGCCACCAGTGATTTGGACAGGGGAGATGAGCAGTTCTTC. It is translated as CATSDLDRGDEQFF.

This chain links TRBV6-2 or TRBV6-3 with TRBJ2-7; 7 bases line up with TRBD1. Losses at the gene ends were 0 bases for V and 4 bases for J; bases not matched to a gene: 12. There are 17 residues in the CDR3. From germline, CDR1 is MNHEY and CDR2 SVGEGT. The CDR3 DNA reads TGTGCCAGCAGTTACTCGAAAGGGGGCAGGGTCGTGTACGAGCAGTACTTC. It encodes CASSYSKGGRVVYEQYF.

This chain uses TRBV21-1 with TRBJ2-1; the table's D call of TRBD1 was not tested on the DNA. TRBV21-1 is annotated as a pseudogene. The CDR3 spans 22 residues. The CDR3 sequence is CASSNQDTETTSIQSSYNEQFF. In DNA, the CDR3 is TGTGCCAGCAGCAATCAGGACACGGAGACCACCTCCATACAAAGCTCCTACAATGAGCAGTTCTTC.

This chain connects TRBV5-4 to TRBJ2-3; possibly TRBD1 for D (6 bases). The CDR3 has 16 amino acids. Trimming took 0 bases from V and 3 from J, leaving 14 bases between them. Germline lookup yields CDR1 SGHNT and CDR2 YYREEE (reference sequence). CDR3 loop: CASSLGGMDRTDTQYF. The CDR3 coding sequence is TGTGCCAGCAGCTTGGGAGGTATGGACAGAACAGATACGCAGTATTTT.

The chain links TRBV6-5 to TRBJ1-1; D ambiguous. CDR1 MNHEY and CDR2 SVGAGI come from the germline V gene. The length of the CDR3 is 15 residues. Trimming shortened V by 5 bases and J by 0 bases, and 13 bases separated the two germline ends. The CDR3: CASSPSNSVNTEAFF. The CDR3 DNA reads TGTGCCAGCAGTCCCTCAAATTCAGTGAACACTGAAGCTTTCTTT.

The V and J genes are TRBV18 and TRBJ1-2; 7 bases map to TRBD1. Germline assignment: CDR1 KGHSH and CDR2 LQKENI. Losses at the gene ends were 3 bases for V and 4 bases for J; bases not matched to a gene: 8. The CDR3 covers 15 residues. CDR3 amino acids: CASSPGQLSRYGYTF. CDR3 DNA sequence: TGTGCCAGCTCACCGGGACAGCTCTCCCGCTATGGCTACACCTTC.

The CDR3 region is CASSLGGAAADTQYF. In DNA form, the CDR3 reads TGTGCCAGCAGCTTAGGGGGCGCAGCAGCAGATACGCAGTATTTT. The rearrangement uses TRBV7-2 and TRBJ2-3; D might be TRBD1 (5 bases). The CDR3 covers 15 residues. V lost 1 base and J lost 4, with 12 bases in between. Germline loops: CDR1 SGHTA, CDR2 FQGNSA.

The chain uses TRBV19 and TRBJ2-3; TRBD2 matches at 9 bases. The germline gives CDR1 LNHDA, CDR2 SQIVND (reference sequence). The CDR3 covers 15 residues. With V trimmed by 9 bases and J by 6 bases, 13 bases remained unmatched. The CDR3 region has the DNA TGTGCCAGCCGAGCGTGGCGGGAGGGCCGGGATACGCAGTATTTT. This encodes CASRAWREGRDTQYF.

The chain is built from TRBV6-2 or TRBV6-3 and TRBJ2-7; no reliable D call. Trimming cost V 0 bases and J 4 bases, with 13 bases left between them. Per the germline V gene, CDR1 is MNHEY and CDR2 is SVGEGT. This CDR3 spans 15 amino acids. CDR3 loop: CASSYSPAALYEQYF. CDR3 coding DNA: TGTGCCAGCAGTTACTCGCCGGCAGCGCTGTACGAGCAGTACTTC.

This clone has just one count. The chain has TRBV7-3 and TRBJ2-5; 10 nucleotides align to TRBD2. This CDR3 contains 14 residues. V was pared by 5 bases and J by 3 bases, with 3 bases of the junction left unmatched. Germline CDR1 and CDR2: SGHTA and FQGTGA. The CDR3 here is CASSPSGREETQYF. As DNA, the CDR3 is TGTGCCAGCAGCCCCAGCGGGAGGGAAGAGACCCAGTACTTC.

The rearrangement joins TRBV3-1 (or the pseudogene TRBV3-2) to TRBJ2-1; 9 bases align to TRBD2. The CDR3 runs 13 residues. V trimming: 4 bases; J trimming: 15 bases; junction bases outside the gene matches: 10. Germline lookup yields CDR1 LGHDT and CDR2 YNNKEL (reference sequence). CDR3 nucleotides: TGTGCCAGCAGCCCCACGGGCGGGGGGGCCGGGTTCTTC. Amino acids: CASSPTGGGAGFF.

The chain employs TRBV6-1 and TRBJ2-2; 12 bases are shared with TRBD1. CDR3 size: 18 residues. Losses at the gene ends were 2 bases for V and 6 bases for J; bases not matched to a gene: 10. Germline CDR1 is MNHNS and CDR2 is SASEGT. The CDR3 region has the DNA TGTGCCAGCAGTGAAATCGGGACAGGGGGCGCGAATTCCGGGGAGCTGTTTTTT. Translation gives CASSEIGTGGANSGELFF.

The J gene is TRBJ2-7, the V gene TRBV7-8; the match to TRBD1 covers 8 bases. This CDR3 contains 16 residues. V lost 4 bases, J lost 3 bases, and 11 bases stayed unmatched. Per germline, CDR1 SGHVS and CDR2 FQNEAQ. The CDR3 is CASSWETGTGSYEQYF. The CDR3 DNA is TGTGCCAGCAGCTGGGAAACCGGGACAGGTAGCTACGAGCAGTACTTC.

The rearrangement joins TRBV7-2 to TRBJ2-6; D is undetermined. Trimming cost V 2 bases and J 0 bases, with 8 bases left between them. Looked up from germline, CDR1 is SGHTA and CDR2 is FQGNSA. This CDR3 contains 16 residues. CDR3 in amino acids: CASSLSTGSGANVLTF. The CDR3 nucleotides read TGTGCCAGCAGCTTAAGTACGGGCTCTGGGGCCAACGTCCTGACTTTC.

This chain joins TRBV19 and TRBJ1-1; 7 bases agree with TRBD1. V lost 3 bases and J lost 7; bases outside the gene matches: 8. This CDR3 is 14 amino acids long. Per germline, CDR1 LNHDA and CDR2 SQIVND (reference sequence). The DNA for the CDR3 is TGTGCCAGTAGTATCACCGGGACAGCCGTTGAAGCTTTCTTT. As protein: CASSITGTAVEAFF.

V is TRBV5-4 and J is TRBJ2-7, with 15 bases that match TRBD2. Germline V lookup: CDR1 SGHNT, CDR2 YYREEE (reference sequence). The CDR3 sequence is 16 residues long. The J segment lost 5 bases and the V segment lost 3 bases, leaving 6 bases of the junction unmatched. The CDR3 bases are TGTGCCAGCAGCTCTGGACTAGCGGGAGGGGAAGACGAGCAGTACTTC. Protein: CASSSGLAGGEDEQYF.

The DNA of the CDR3 is TGTGCCAGCAGTTTAGTTGTGGCGGGGGACGGAGATACGCAGTATTTT. Amino acids: CASSLVVAGDGDTQYF. V is TRBV27 and J is TRBJ2-3; 7 nucleotides agree with TRBD2. Germline V gene sequence: CDR1 MNHEY, CDR2 SMNVEV (reference sequence). The junction had 10 bases not matched to a gene; V was cut back by 2 bases and J by 5 bases. The CDR3 covers 16 residues.

J is TRBJ1-2 and V is TRBV7-2; D is possibly TRBD1 (5 bases). V was clipped by 1 base and J by 2 bases, with 11 bases between them. The germline CDR1 and CDR2 sequences are SGHTA and FQGNSA. This CDR3 region has 15 residues. The CDR3 sequence is CASSLGGRVNYGYTF. The DNA for the CDR3 is TGTGCCAGCAGCTTAGGGGGCAGGGTAAACTATGGCTACACCTTC.

This clone was observed a few times. The chain couples TRBV7-2 to TRBJ2-2, with D perhaps matching TRBD1 (6 bases). Looked up from germline, CDR1 is SGHTA and CDR2 is FQGNSA. The CDR3 loop spans 15 amino acids. V was pared by 6 bases and J by 5 bases, with 16 bases between. The CDR3 DNA reads TGTGCCAGCAGTAAATCAAACAGGGAAACCGGGGAGCTGTTTTTT. Translation gives CASSKSNRETGELFF.

The V gene is TRBV5-1, the J gene TRBJ2-3; 13 nucleotides match TRBD2. Unmatched junction bases numbered 5, after V lost 4 bases and J lost 3 bases. In germline, CDR1 is SGHRS, CDR2 YFSETQ. This CDR3 contains 16 residues. As DNA, the CDR3 is TGCGCCAGCAGCCTCCGGACTAGCGGGGGTACAGATACGCAGTATTTT. It yields the protein CASSLRTSGGTDTQYF.

This chain links TRBV9 with TRBJ2-7, with 9 nucleotides matching TRBD2. In germline, CDR1 is SGDLS, CDR2 YYNGEE. The V gene end was trimmed by 3 bases and the J gene end by 3 bases; junction bases not matched to a gene: 7. The length of the CDR3 is 15 residues. CDR3 amino acids: CASSALAGVGYEQYF. The CDR3 bases are TGTGCCAGCAGCGCCTTAGCGGGAGTCGGCTACGAGCAGTACTTC. Full variable domain (rest looked up from reference TRBV9 and TRBJ2-7): DSGVTQTPKHLITATGQRVTLRCSPRSGDLSVYWYQQSLDQGLQFLIQYYNGEERAKGNILERFSAQQFPDLHSELNLSSLELGDSALYFCASSALAGVGYEQYFGPGTRLTVT.

This sequence joins TRBV10-3 and TRBJ2-5; 9 bases are a match to TRBD2. Germline CDR1 ENHRY, CDR2 SYGVKD. This CDR3 is 18 amino acids long. Trimming cost V 4 bases and J 2 bases; bases outside gene matches: 14. CDR3 in amino acids: CAISGGASGDWRQETQYF. CDR3 bases: TGTGCCATCAGTGGAGGGGCTAGCGGGGATTGGCGACAAGAGACCCAGTACTTC.

The J gene is TRBJ2-3, the V gene TRBV7-9, with a tentative D call TRBD2 (6 bases). The CDR3 loop spans 14 amino acids. V was cut by 5 bases and J by 2 bases, with 11 bases left in between. CDR1 is SEHNR, CDR2 FQNEAQ, per germline (reference sequence). The CDR3 DNA reads TGTGCCAGCAGCAACCGGGACTTCACAGATACGCAGTATTTT. Translating it yields CASSNRDFTDTQYF.

This clone has more than one count but fewer than ten. This rearrangement joins TRBV9 to TRBJ1-6; a possible D gene is TRBD1 (5 bases). Germline loops: CDR1 SGDLS, CDR2 YYNGEE. The CDR3 totals 15 residues. V dropped 3 bases and J dropped 9 bases, with 16 bases sitting between them. This chain's CDR3 is CASSAYVGLGSPLHF. The DNA for the CDR3 is TGTGCCAGCAGCGCTTACGTGGGGCTCGGTTCACCCCTCCACTTT.